Listed below are T cell receptor beta chains from one sample, sequenced in a study of T cell clones after liver transplantation. The assay was immunoSEQ multiplex PCR, and TCRdb's table has in-frame clones only and misses some. The data hold 55,000 to 75,000 clones, with 70% to 80% observed a single time. The sequences come from CD4+ T cells from blood, collected at the approximately 15-month timepoint. The receptors stem from a human patient who received a liver transplant. Among the T cells, some may be from the graft donor. Each CDR3 is given with its conserved first and last residue. Each record gives: V gene, CDR3 protein.

V gene: TRBV5-6
CDR3 protein: CASSLVRAHYGYTF

V gene: TRBV5-1
CDR3 protein: CASSLGSSYNEQFF

V gene: TRBV20-1
CDR3 protein: CSAREVETQYF

V gene: TRBV7-8
CDR3 protein: CASSLADRRTNQPQHF

V gene: TRBV7-2
CDR3 protein: CASSLASGSGNTIYF

V gene: TRBV19
CDR3 protein: CATARNRGGMNTEAFF

V gene: TRBV18
CDR3 protein: CASSPGARNTEAFF

V gene: TRBV10-2
CDR3 protein: CASSETSGGQETQYF

V gene: TRBV19
CDR3 protein: CASTPGTYGYTF

V gene: TRBV7-9
CDR3 protein: CASSLVFGEQFF

V gene: TRBV5-1
CDR3 protein: CASSAGTAQETQYF

V gene: TRBV7-2
CDR3 protein: CASRLRRNTGELFF

V gene: TRBV11-2
CDR3 protein: CASSPLGEQYF

V gene: TRBV2
CDR3 protein: CASSETSGGFQTQYF

V gene: TRBV29-1
CDR3 protein: CSVRDGQETQYF

V gene: TRBV2
CDR3 protein: CASTFRINTDTQYF

V gene: TRBV10-2
CDR3 protein: CASSGQGGETQYF

V gene: TRBV6-6
CDR3 protein: CASHRNSISYEQYF

V gene: TRBV15
CDR3 protein: CATSRADSEAFF

V gene: TRBV2
CDR3 protein: CASSEQGISNQPQHF

V gene: TRBV27
CDR3 protein: CASSFQGKNQPQHF

V gene: TRBV6-1
CDR3 protein: CASSPGLVATGELFF

V gene: TRBV6-5
CDR3 protein: CASSDAGRTEAFF

V gene: TRBV18
CDR3 protein: CASSPANYNEQFF

V gene: TRBV19
CDR3 protein: CASSIRASIQGYTF

V gene: TRBV29-1
CDR3 protein: CSVGGLAGRVENIQYF

V gene: TRBV4-1
CDR3 protein: CASSQDRGASTDTQYF

V gene: TRBV5-1
CDR3 protein: CASSAWDDTQYF

V gene: TRBV28
CDR3 protein: CASSAGTEAFF

V gene: TRBV15
CDR3 protein: CATSRTGAYEQYF

V gene: TRBV5-1
CDR3 protein: CASSEGTPLYGYTF

V gene: TRBV7-9
CDR3 protein: CASSLLGGQYF

V gene: TRBV29-1
CDR3 protein: CSTRMAGGDTEAFF

V gene: TRBV28
CDR3 protein: CASSLGRTEAFF

V gene: TRBV18
CDR3 protein: CASSPGTQSNQPQHF

V gene: TRBV7-9
CDR3 protein: CASKWRGGNTIYF

V gene: TRBV5-1
CDR3 protein: CASSLSGLDTQYF

V gene: TRBV6-5
CDR3 protein: CASSRSSYNSPLHF

V gene: TRBV7-6
CDR3 protein: CASSFGGTYNEQFF

V gene: TRBV5-1
CDR3 protein: CASSLGQGAFGYTF

V gene: TRBV6-5
CDR3 protein: CASSTGLEQYF

V gene: TRBV18
CDR3 protein: CASSPQGLYGYTF

V gene: TRBV2
CDR3 protein: CASSLGLSTDTQYF

V gene: TRBV5-5
CDR3 protein: CASRHQPPQSAGELFF

V gene: TRBV19
CDR3 protein: CASSSRDRGRDGYTF

V gene: TRBV9
CDR3 protein: CASSAAGTGSGNTIYF

V gene: TRBV6-1
CDR3 protein: CASKGTGTDTQYF

V gene: TRBV19
CDR3 protein: CASSIWRGAGGTEAFF

V gene: TRBV7-7
CDR3 protein: CASSLPRDRGVHSNQPQHF

V gene: TRBV30
CDR3 protein: CAWVQGAQYEQFF

V gene: TRBV7-4
CDR3 protein: CASSLEGQHYTDTQYF

V gene: TRBV6-5
CDR3 protein: CASSRTVLNEKLFF

V gene: TRBV7-2
CDR3 protein: CASSLVGRTDTQYF

V gene: TRBV28
CDR3 protein: CASSGGSTDTQYF

V gene: TRBV5-5
CDR3 protein: CASSGTDQETQYF

V gene: TRBV18
CDR3 protein: CASSPGTNYGYTF

V gene: TRBV5-1
CDR3 protein: CASSLRAGVQYF

V gene: TRBV9
CDR3 protein: CASSGGSLGHNEQFF

V gene: TRBV4-3
CDR3 protein: CASSHQLDARGTIYF